What follows is one T cell receptor (beta chain) and its context. The sample originates from a study of shared clonotypes between healthy human individuals. Only CD45RO-negative cells positively selected for CCR7 counted as naive CD8 cells, so terminally differentiated effector memory CD45RA+ cells were excluded. Donors were Caucasian adults residing in Nashville, Tennessee, USA. This CDR3 is 13 amino acids long. V lost 4 bases to trimming and J lost 4 bases; unmatched junction nucleotides: 4. Germline assignment: CDR1 SGHNT and CDR2 YYREEE (reference sequence). The protocol was immunoSEQ multiplex PCR, while the TCRdb copy is restricted to in-frame clones and leaves out a portion. The sample lists roughly 2.1 million clones; 85% to 95% were seen once.

The TCR sequence derives from a man in his late teens or twenties in good health. Some clones in this sample may be carry-over from other donors' samples. This chain links TRBV5-4 with TRBJ2-7; 8 positions agree with TRBD2. The specimen was naive CD8+ T cells from PBMCs. The CDR3 sequence is CASSREGGYEQYF. The CDR3 DNA is TGTGCCAGCAGCCGGGAGGGGGGTTACGAGCAGTACTTC.